The rows below give T cell receptor beta chains drawn from one sample of a study of blood T cell repertoires in COVID-19. TCRdb's table, derived via immunoSEQ multiplex PCR, lists solely in-frame clones and lacks some. Here the sample spans just under 350,000 clones, approximately 82% being singletons. The sequencing input was peripheral blood. The origin of the receptors is a man under 40 with active or convalescent COVID-19. Each CDR3 is given with its conserved first and last residue. The D gene is left open where the match is weak. Clone size, where shown, is once, few, many, or a class for clones that have expanded.

abundance	v_gene	j_gene	d_gene	CDR3nt	CDR3aa
NA	TRBV4-1	TRBJ1-6	NA	TGCGCCAGCAGCCAAGAACGGCGGGGGGCCCAGAACCTCCACTTT	CASSQERRGAQNLHF
once	TRBV23-1	TRBJ2-1	NA	TGCGCCAGCAGTCAATCCCCCCAACTCCACAATGAGCAGTTCTTC	CASSQSPQLHNEQFF
NA	TRBV24-1	TRBJ2-1	TRBD2	TGTGCCACCAGTGACCTTACTAGCGGGAGCACCTACAATGAGCAGTTCTTC	CATSDLTSGSTYNEQFF
NA	TRBV6-6	TRBJ1-2	TRBD1	TGTGCCAGCAGTTACTCGGTTGGCAGGGGGCGTTATGGCTACACCTTC	CASSYSVGRGRYGYTF
few	TRBV2	TRBJ1-5	NA	TGTGCCAGCAGTAAGGGGGGGATAAGAAATCAGCCCCAGCATTTT	CASSKGGIRNQPQHF
NA	TRBV15	TRBJ2-1	NA	TGTGCCACCAGCAGAGGGGGCACTGGGAATGAGCAGTTCTTC	CATSRGGTGNEQFF
NA	TRBV7-9	TRBJ1-5	NA	TGTGCCAGCTTCCGGGGGGCGCCGAACAATCAGCCCCAGCATTTT	CASFRGAPNNQPQHF
NA	TRBV28	TRBJ1-4	NA	TGTGCCAGTTCGGGAGTTCCTAATGAAAAACTGTTTTTT	CASSGVPNEKLFF
NA	TRBV6-2/TRBV6-3	TRBJ2-6	NA	TGTGCCAGCAGTTACTCGAGAGTGAGGGGGTCACCTGGGGCCAACGTCCTGACTTTC	CASSYSRVRGSPGANVLTF
once	TRBV24-1	TRBJ2-1	TRBD2	TGTGCCACCAGTGATTTCGGGACTAGCGCCTACAATGAGCAGTTCTTC	CATSDFGTSAYNEQFF
NA	TRBV25-1	TRBJ2-1	NA	TGTGCCAGCGGCTTTGGCAATGAGCAGTTCTTC	CASGFGNEQFF
NA	TRBV6-6	TRBJ2-1	TRBD2	TGTGCCAGCAGTCGACTAGCGCGCAATGAGCAGTTCTTC	CASSRLARNEQFF
NA	TRBV28	TRBJ1-2	NA	TGTGCCAGCAGTTTATGGTTGTTAGCTAACTATGGCTACACCTTC	CASSLWLLANYGYTF
NA	TRBV6-4	TRBJ2-1	TRBD2	TGTGCCAGCGGCCCGGGACTAGATTCCAATGAGCAGTTCTTC	CASGPGLDSNEQFF
NA	TRBV20-1	TRBJ2-1	NA	TGCAGTGCTAGTCCAGGGTGGGAAAGCTCCTACAATGAGCAGTTCTTC	CSASPGWESSYNEQFF
NA	TRBV5-1	TRBJ1-5	NA	TGCGCCAGCAGCGAGGGCAGCAATCAGCCCCAGCATTTT	CASSEGSNQPQHF
NA	TRBV5-5	TRBJ2-7	NA	TGTGCCAGCAGCTTCCCGGGAAGAAGCTACGAGCAGTACTTC	CASSFPGRSYEQYF
NA	TRBV19	TRBJ2-3	TRBD2	TGTGCCAGTACCTGGACTAGCGGGAGTTCGACGCAGTATTTT	CASTWTSGSSTQYF
once	TRBV6-2/TRBV6-3	TRBJ2-1	TRBD1	TGTGCCAGCAGTTCGTCGCTAAGGGGACAGGGGAATTGGCAGCAGTTCTTC	CASSSSLRGQGNWQQFF
NA	TRBV27	TRBJ1-1	NA	TGTGCCAGCAGTCTCCGCGGGCTTACTGAAGCTTTCTTT	CASSLRGLTEAFF
NA	TRBV4-3	TRBJ1-3	TRBD1	TGCGCCAGCAGCCAAGTTGGATCCGGGACAGCTGGAAACACCATATATTTT	CASSQVGSGTAGNTIYF
NA	TRBV6-5	TRBJ2-1	TRBD2	TGTGCCTCCCACACCCCTAGCGGGGGGGTGGATGAGCAGTTCTTC	CASHTPSGGVDEQFF
NA	TRBV23-1	TRBJ1-2	TRBD1	TGCGCCAGCAGTCAATCGAAGACAGGGTATAACTATGGCTACACCTTC	CASSQSKTGYNYGYTF
NA	TRBV5-1	TRBJ2-3	TRBD2	TGCGCCAGCAGCTTGTTTGCGGGGGGACGCACAGATACGCAGTATTTT	CASSLFAGGRTDTQYF
NA	TRBV5-1	TRBJ2-2	NA	TGCGCCAGCAGCTTAACGGGAAGGACCGGGGAGCTGTTTTTT	CASSLTGRTGELFF
NA	TRBV12-3/TRBV12-4	TRBJ2-2	TRBD2	TGTGCCAGCAGTTGGGGACTAGCCGGGGAGCTGTTTTTT	CASSWGLAGELFF
NA	TRBV5-1	TRBJ2-1	TRBD2	TGCGCCAGCAGCTTGGAAGTTGACGGGAGGGCCGTTGATGAGCAGTTCTTC	CASSLEVDGRAVDEQFF
once	TRBV19	TRBJ1-2	NA	TGTGCCAGTAGTCAAGGGGCGGAAGGCTACACCTTC	CASSQGAEGYTF
once	TRBV21-1	TRBJ1-5	NA	TGTGCCAGCTCCCGGGGGGGGAGGAATCAGCCCCAGCATTTT	CASSRGGRNQPQHF
NA	TRBV7-3	TRBJ2-3	NA	TGTGCCAGCAGCTTAAACGTCATGAGCGGCACAGATACGCAGTATTTT	CASSLNVMSGTDTQYF
once	TRBV30	TRBJ1-5	NA	TGTGCCTGGGGGGAACGTCGGGGAGCAAGCAATCAGCCCCAGCATTTT	CAWGERRGASNQPQHF
NA	TRBV9	TRBJ1-1	TRBD1	TGTGCCAGCAGCGTAGAGACAGGGAGCACTGAAGCTTTCTTT	CASSVETGSTEAFF
NA	TRBV2	TRBJ2-7	TRBD1	TGTGCCAGCAGTAAGACAGGGGGCGCAGCTTACCCCTACGAGCAGTACTTC	CASSKTGGAAYPYEQYF
once	TRBV2	TRBJ2-3	TRBD2	TGTGCCAGCAGTGAAGCGCTTCGGGGGGGCATAGATACGCAGTATTTT	CASSEALRGGIDTQYF
NA	TRBV11-2	TRBJ2-5	NA	TGTGCCAGCAGCTTAGACGAACCCCCCAGGGGAGGGGTTGAGACCCAGTACTTC	CASSLDEPPRGGVETQYF
once	TRBV7-2	TRBJ2-3	NA	TGTGCCAGCAGCCTGGCCCTGGGAGTTGGGACAGATACGCAGTATTTT	CASSLALGVGTDTQYF
few	TRBV7-2	TRBJ2-7	TRBD1	TGTGCCAGCAGCTTTGGACAGGGGCTGCTCGAGCAGTACTTC	CASSFGQGLLEQYF
NA	TRBV2	TRBJ2-1	NA	TGTGCCAGCAGGGGGGGGGCAGCCGTTTACAATGAGCAGTTCTTC	CASRGGAAVYNEQFF
few	TRBV7-2	TRBJ2-7	NA	TGTGCCAGCAGCTCGGGACTGGCCTCCAGCGAGCAGTACTTC	CASSSGLASSEQYF
NA	TRBV7-9	TRBJ1-3	NA	TGTGCCAGCAGCTTAGAATGGGCGGGAAACACCATATATTTT	CASSLEWAGNTIYF
NA	TRBV11-2	TRBJ2-5	NA	TGTGCCAGCAGCTTAGGGGGGCAGGGCGTCGAGACCCAGTACTTC	CASSLGGQGVETQYF
NA	TRBV2	TRBJ2-7	TRBD1	TGTGCCAGCAAGACAGGGGACGGCTCCTACGAGCAGTACTTC	CASKTGDGSYEQYF
NA	TRBV30	TRBJ1-5	TRBD1	TGTGCCTGGAGTTCGGGACAGGGGGCCAGTCAGCCCCAGCATTTT	CAWSSGQGASQPQHF
NA	TRBV4-1	TRBJ2-3	TRBD2	TGCGCCAGCAGCCAAGATGTTCCAGCGGGGCCTTACACAGATACGCAGTATTTT	CASSQDVPAGPYTDTQYF
NA	TRBV7-3	TRBJ2-2	NA	TGTGCCAGCAGCTTAGGGGGCCAGAACACCGGGGAGCTGTTTTTT	CASSLGGQNTGELFF
NA	TRBV28	TRBJ2-7	TRBD1	TGTGCCAGCAGTTCCGCGACGACCGGACAGGGGAATTGGTACGAGCAGTACTTC	CASSSATTGQGNWYEQYF